The clone carrying this T cell receptor beta chain was recorded a few times. The record originates from a study of T cells after yellow fever vaccination. Using its own MiXCR run on the 5' RACE reads, TCRdb lists one record per CDR3 protein. This sample carries 300,000 or so distinct CDR3 sequences, over 10% of them seen once, and the ten largest clones take around 0.55%. This CDR3 is 17 amino acids long. The receptor was isolated from a young man who received the YFV17D yellow fever vaccine. Sample: CD4+ T cells sorted from PBMCs, taken 45 days after the yellow fever booster vaccination. The chain joins TRBV12-2 to TRBJ2-1; the D segment call TRBD2 is taken from the table without a DNA check. TRBV12-2 is a documented pseudogene. The CDR3 spells CASRLTTGAGGGYEQFF. Here the CDR3 DNA reads TGTGCAAGTCGCTTAACCACCGGGGCGGGAGGCGGATATGAGCAGTTCTTC.